These 8 T cell receptor beta chains came from one sample sequenced in a study of OX40 agonist ivuxolimab in advanced cancers. Clones were read by immunoSEQ multiplex PCR, and TCRdb kept only the in-frame ones, dropping some. The sample shows 30,000 to 40,000 clones, around nine tenths of them seen only once. Material: CD4+ or CD8+ T cells sorted from blood, obtained in a trial of the OX40 agonist ivuxolimab. These receptors were collected from an adult with an advanced solid tumor such as melanoma, head and neck, liver or kidney cancer.

The chain is built from TRBV7-3 and TRBJ2-2; D not resolved. The V end was cut by 5 bases, the J end by 7 bases, with 14 bases between. Looked up from germline, CDR1 is SGHTA and CDR2 is FQGTGA. The CDR3 consists of 14 residues. The CDR3 here is CASSLDTWGGELFF. The DNA of the CDR3 is TGTGCCAGCAGCCTCGACACCTGGGGCGGGGAGCTGTTTTTT.

The chain employs TRBV2 and TRBJ1-2, with TRBD1 as a possible D gene (5 bases). Trimming cost V 2 bases and J 8 bases, with 12 bases left between them. The germline V gene has CDR1 SNHLY and CDR2 FYNNEI. The CDR3 consists of 13 residues. CDR3 protein: CASSEWGEGGYTF. Written as DNA, the CDR3 is TGTGCCAGCAGTGAATGGGGGGAAGGGGGCTACACCTTC.

V is TRBV18 and J is TRBJ2-7; D call uncertain. CDR1 is KGHSH and CDR2 is LQKENI in the germline V gene. V was clipped by 6 bases and J by 0 bases, with 9 bases between them. The CDR3 is 13 amino acids. CDR3 sequence (DNA): TGTGCCAGCTCCCAGACATCCTCCTACGAGCAGTACTTC. Translated: CASSQTSSYEQYF.

The table lists this clone with a count of one. The J gene is TRBJ2-5, the V gene TRBV4-1; D is possibly TRBD2 (5 bases). The V gene lost 4 bases and the J gene lost 2 bases, with 14 bases spanning the gap. The germline V gene encodes CDR1 MGHRA and CDR2 YSYEKL. The length of the CDR3 is 15 residues. The CDR3 loop is CASSPQSGRQETQYF. For the CDR3, the DNA is TGCGCCAGCAGCCCCCAGAGCGGTCGACAAGAGACCCAGTACTTC.

The rearrangement uses TRBV9 and TRBJ1-5; D unresolved. V was shortened by 0 bases and J by 5 bases, with 6 bases between the two germline ends. Germline V gene lookup returns CDR1 SGDLS and CDR2 YYNGEE. This CDR3 is built from 13 residues. The CDR3 region has the DNA TGTGCCAGCAGCGTAGGGGTGGATCAGCCCCAGCATTTT. It translates to CASSVGVDQPQHF.

The V gene is TRBV11-3, the J gene TRBJ1-1, with TRBD1 matching 7 bases. CDR1 is SGHNT and CDR2 is YENEEA in the germline V gene. This CDR3 has 15 amino acids. The ends lost 1 base at V and 6 bases at J; junction bases unmatched: 8. CDR3 nucleotide sequence: TGTGCCAGCAGCTTAGGGGGAAGACAGGGACCTGAAGCTTTCTTT. Its protein product is CASSLGGRQGPEAFF. The variable domain in full, with the rest retrieved from reference TRBV11-3 and TRBJ1-1, is EAGVVQSPRYKIIEKKQPVAFWCNPISGHNTLYWYLQNLGQGPELLIRYENEEAVDDSQLPKDRFSAERLKGVDSTLKIQPAELGDSAVYLCASSLGGRQGPEAFFGQGTRLTVV.

The rearrangement links TRBV19 to TRBJ2-3, with D possibly called TRBD1 or TRBD2 (5 bases each). Germline V gives CDR1 LNHDA, CDR2 SQIVND (reference sequence). CDR3 length: 15 residues. V lost 2 bases to trimming and J lost 2 bases, with 11 bases between them. CDR3 loop: CASSIRGRDTDTQYF. DNA for the CDR3: TGTGCCAGTAGTATAAGGGGACGCGACACAGATACGCAGTATTTT. Based on the CDR3 plus reference TRBV19 and TRBJ2-3, the full variable domain is DGGITQSPKYLFRKEGQNVTLSCEQNLNHDAMYWYRQDPGQGLRLIYYSQIVNDFQKGDIAEGYSVSREKKESFPLTVTSAQKNPTAFYLCASSIRGRDTDTQYFGPGTRLTVL.

V usage is TRBV25-1 and J usage is TRBJ2-5; TRBD2 is a possible D gene (6 bases). The CDR3 has 15 amino acids. Trimming cost V 0 bases and J 0 bases, with 8 bases left between them. Germline lookup yields CDR1 MGHDK and CDR2 SYGVNS. Here the CDR3 reads CASSEYRRDQETQYF. In nucleotides, the CDR3 is TGTGCCAGCAGTGAATATCGGAGGGACCAAGAGACCCAGTACTTC.